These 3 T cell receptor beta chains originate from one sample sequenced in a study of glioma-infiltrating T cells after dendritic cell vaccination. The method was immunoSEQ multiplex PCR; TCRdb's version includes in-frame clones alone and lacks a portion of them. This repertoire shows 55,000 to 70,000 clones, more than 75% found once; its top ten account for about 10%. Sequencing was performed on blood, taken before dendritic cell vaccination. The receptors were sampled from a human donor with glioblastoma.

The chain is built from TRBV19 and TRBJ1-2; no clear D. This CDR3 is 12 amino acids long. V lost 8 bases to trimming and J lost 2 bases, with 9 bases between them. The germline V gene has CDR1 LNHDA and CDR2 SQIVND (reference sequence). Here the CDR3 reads CASWALNYGYTF. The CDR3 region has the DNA TGTGCCAGTTGGGCTTTAAACTATGGCTACACCTTC.

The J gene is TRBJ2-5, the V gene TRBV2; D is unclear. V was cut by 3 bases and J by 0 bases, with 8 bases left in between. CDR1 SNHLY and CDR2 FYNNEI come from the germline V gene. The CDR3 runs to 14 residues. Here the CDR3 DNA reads TGTGCCAGCAGTGATAGTTTCGACCAAGAGACCCAGTACTTC. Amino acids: CASSDSFDQETQYF.

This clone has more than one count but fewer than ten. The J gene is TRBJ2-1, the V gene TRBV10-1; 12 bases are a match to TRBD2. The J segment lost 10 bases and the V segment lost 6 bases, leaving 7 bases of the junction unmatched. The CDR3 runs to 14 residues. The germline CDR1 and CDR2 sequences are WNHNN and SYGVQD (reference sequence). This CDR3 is CASRSSGGASEQFF. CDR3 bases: TGCGCCAGCAGGTCTAGCGGGGGGGCTAGCGAGCAGTTCTTC.